The T cell receptor beta chain under discussion was sequenced for a study of cytomegalovirus exposure and HLA in healthy donors. The overall study: Around 85 million unique TCR sequences came from HLA-typed donors in an early release.

The PCR ran on 60 Vbeta and 13 Jbeta primers. Clones were read by immunoSEQ multiplex PCR, and TCRdb kept only the in-frame ones, dropping some. The top ten hold under 7.5% of the sample, which has about 180,000 clones, 80% seen once. Trimming took off 1 base at V and 4 bases at J, with 8 bases between the two ends. This CDR3 spans 13 amino acids. In germline, CDR1 is SQVTM, CDR2 ANQGSEA. This clone has only one observation. Sequenced material: PBMCs. The receptor was isolated from a middle-aged man in good health and CMV-seronegative. This chain joins TRBV29-1 and TRBJ1-5; D remains ambiguous. CDR3 in amino acids: CSVEVTANQPQHF. In DNA form, the CDR3 reads TGCAGCGTTGAAGTAACAGCTAATCAGCCCCAGCATTTT.